A selection of T cell receptor beta chains follows, all from one sample in a study of a mutant IDH1 vaccine in newly diagnosed glioma. Their antigens are not known. This table comes from immunoSEQ multiplex PCR, and its TCRdb copy is limited to in-frame clones, with some not included. The sample carries 95,000 to 120,000 clones, 90% recorded once. Sequenced material: PBMCs, taken from a glioma patient whose treatment included an IDH1 peptide vaccine. These TCRs come from a woman between 50 and 59 years old with glioma. The CDR3 runs from the conserved cysteine through the conserved F or W. The order of the fields is V gene, J gene, D gene, CDR3 protein. A D gene is named only where the DNA matches it firmly.

TRBV18	TRBJ1-4	NA	CASSPRGEKLFF
TRBV2	TRBJ1-4	NA	CASSVNVFEKLFF
TRBV14	TRBJ2-1	TRBD2	CASSRGTSSRYNEQFF
TRBV19	TRBJ1-3	NA	CASIARGTGNTIYF
TRBV2	TRBJ1-1	NA	CATLESREGRNTEAFF
TRBV25-1	TRBJ2-1	TRBD2	CASSEVAGAYNEQFF
TRBV6-5	TRBJ1-2	NA	CASSYQWGAQGYTF
TRBV5-5	TRBJ1-5	NA	CASSDSYQPQHF
TRBV5-1	TRBJ2-7	TRBD2	CASSLLRTSGSYEQYF
TRBV18	TRBJ2-2	NA	CASSPQGTNTGELFF
TRBV5-4	TRBJ1-1	NA	CASSLSRVNTEAFF
TRBV28	TRBJ1-2	NA	CASSLSIGRGYTF
TRBV5-1	TRBJ1-1	NA	CASSFTGQLNTEAFF
TRBV7-3	TRBJ1-6	TRBD1	CASSLRQGESPLHF
TRBV6-6	TRBJ1-4	NA	CASSQSGLRDEKLFF
TRBV2	TRBJ2-3	TRBD2	CASSEGLAGPTTDTQYF